This TCR beta chain is drawn from a study of blood T cell repertoires in COVID-19. About the research overall: From T cells, B-cell-depleted T cells, or PBMCs came the material, which was cDNA or gDNA.

Per the study methods: The assay estimated nucleated cells by amplifying reference gene primers. Generated by immunoSEQ multiplex PCR, the TCRdb table keeps only in-frame clones and is missing some. V and J calls and clone size are as listed in that table; D and trimming were resolved from the DNA. The sample holds about 200,000 clones, 86% seen once. Looked up from germline, CDR1 is SEHNR and CDR2 is FQNEAQ (reference sequence). This CDR3 is built from 15 residues. J lost 4 bases, V lost 8 bases, and 4 bases had no gene match. Those enrolled, adults aged roughly 18 to 90 years, came from some 23 US areas. In assigning cohorts, the study relied on participant-reported clinical history.

The genes are TRBV7-9 and TRBJ2-3; 15 bases agree with TRBD2. The sequence derives from a man in his forties with acute COVID-19. The material sequenced was PBMCs or T cells enriched from blood (not recorded which). The CDR3 bases are TGTGCCAGCGGGACTAGCGGGAGGTGGGCAGATACGCAGTATTTT. This codes for CASGTSGRWADTQYF.